The sequence of this T cell receptor (beta chain) was determined in a study of shared clonotypes between healthy human individuals. V was clipped by 6 bases and J by 0 bases, with 24 bases between them. The CDR3 is made up of 19 amino acids. Germline V gene data show CDR1 as WNHNN and CDR2 as SYGVQD (reference sequence). Some clones are missing from TCRdb's copy, which holds only in-frame ones; the method was immunoSEQ multiplex PCR. The sample lists roughly 1 million clones, around 76% seen once, with approximately 1.5% in the top ten. As regards this clone: Antigen unknown.

Study-wide points: A reduction in generation probabilities was seen for non-shared clonotypes relative to those shared by all four donors.

The sequence came from a young man in good health. This chain uses TRBV10-1 with TRBJ1-5, with a weak D call TRBD1 (6 bases). The sample taken for sequencing was memory CD4+ T cells sorted from blood. Subset of the sample: CD45RA-negative fraction. DNA of the CDR3: TGCGCCAGCAGCGACGGGGAAAACAGGGAGTCCCATAGCAATCAGCCCCAGCATTTT. Its protein product is CASSDGENRESHSNQPQHF.